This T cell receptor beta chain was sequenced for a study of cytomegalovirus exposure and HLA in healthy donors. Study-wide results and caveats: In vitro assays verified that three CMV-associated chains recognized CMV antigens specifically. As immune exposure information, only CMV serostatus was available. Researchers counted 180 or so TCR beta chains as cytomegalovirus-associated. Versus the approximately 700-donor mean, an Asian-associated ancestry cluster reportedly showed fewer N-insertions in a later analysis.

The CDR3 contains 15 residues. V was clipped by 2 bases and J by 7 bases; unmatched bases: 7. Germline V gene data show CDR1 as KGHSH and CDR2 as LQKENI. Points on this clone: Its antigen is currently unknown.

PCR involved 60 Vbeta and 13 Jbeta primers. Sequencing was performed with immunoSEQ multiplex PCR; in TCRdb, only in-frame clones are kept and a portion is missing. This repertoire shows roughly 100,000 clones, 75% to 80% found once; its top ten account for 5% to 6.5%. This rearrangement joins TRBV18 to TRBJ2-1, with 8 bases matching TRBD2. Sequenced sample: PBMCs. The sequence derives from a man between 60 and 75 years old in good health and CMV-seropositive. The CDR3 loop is CASSPAGGAGNEQFF. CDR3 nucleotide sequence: TGTGCCAGCTCACCAGCCGGGGGGGCTGGGAATGAGCAGTTCTTC.